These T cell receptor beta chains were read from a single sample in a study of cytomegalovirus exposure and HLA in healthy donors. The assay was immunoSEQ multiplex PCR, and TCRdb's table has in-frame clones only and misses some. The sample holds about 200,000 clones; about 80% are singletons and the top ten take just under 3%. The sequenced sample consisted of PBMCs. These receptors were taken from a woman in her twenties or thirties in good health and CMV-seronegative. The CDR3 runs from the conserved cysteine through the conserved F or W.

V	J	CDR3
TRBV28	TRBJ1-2	CASSSPWDFNYGYTF
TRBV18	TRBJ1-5	CASSPPGQGNQPQHF
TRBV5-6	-	CASSPGTSRLSSYEQYF
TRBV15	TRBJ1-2	CATSRDYTGDGYTF
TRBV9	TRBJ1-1	CASSVLRNTEAFF
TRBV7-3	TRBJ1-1	CASSLPGNTEAFF
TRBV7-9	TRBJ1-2	CASSLDEEVVGYTF
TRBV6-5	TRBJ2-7	CASSYFRLAYEQYF
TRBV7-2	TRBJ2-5	CASSLTRGGETQYF
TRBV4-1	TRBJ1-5	CASSQNRAAGYNQPQHF
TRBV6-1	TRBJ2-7	CAAGGLYAYEQYF
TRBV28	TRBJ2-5	CASSGGGYGGAEETQYF
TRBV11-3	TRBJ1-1	CASKSPRAPEAFF
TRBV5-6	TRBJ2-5	CASRRGLGRAQETQYF
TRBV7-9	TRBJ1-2	CASSEVLGAGYGYTF
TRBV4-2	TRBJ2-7	CASSRSVGSGYYEQYF
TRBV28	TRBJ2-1	CASSSLAGTSRGQFF
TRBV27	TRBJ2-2	CASSLRLAGGTGELFF
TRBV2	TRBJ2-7	CAILGGGKSYEQYF
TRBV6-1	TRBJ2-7	CASSGNRGGEQYF
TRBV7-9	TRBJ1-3	CASSLPGGNTIYF
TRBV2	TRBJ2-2	CASGRRTGTGELFF
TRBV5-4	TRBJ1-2	CASSLVLGAYGYTF
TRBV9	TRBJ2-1	CASSVGQSPEQFF
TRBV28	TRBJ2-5	CASSPWDRELSAQYF
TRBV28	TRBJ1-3	CASVAPLGGITGNTIYF
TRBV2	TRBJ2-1	CASVRGRSSYNEQFF
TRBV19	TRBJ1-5	CASEDSAHNQPQHF
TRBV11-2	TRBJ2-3	CASSLEWPFTDTQYF
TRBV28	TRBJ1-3	CASLARDSGNTIYF
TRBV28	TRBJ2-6	CASSLLGPGDSGANVLTF
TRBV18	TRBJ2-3	CASSPRSLAGLADTQYF
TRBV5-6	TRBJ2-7	CASSPGVGQGGEQYF
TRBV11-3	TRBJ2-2	CASSKGLAGVGELFF
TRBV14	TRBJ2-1	CASSPPGLAGGPEQFF
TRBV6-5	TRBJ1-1	CASSNSGSIGAFF
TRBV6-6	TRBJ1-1	CASTPSGGRVTEAFF
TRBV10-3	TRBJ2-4	CAISESFLAKNIQYF
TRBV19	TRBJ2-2	CASSHTGVAGELFF
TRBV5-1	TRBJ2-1	CASSFTGRANEQFF
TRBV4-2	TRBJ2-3	CASSQEVVGRGRTDTQYF
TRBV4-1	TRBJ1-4	CASSQGTGTGGTFSTSEKLFF
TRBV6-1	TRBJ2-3	CASSARPLRDTDTQYF
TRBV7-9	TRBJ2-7	CASTTRDRHYEQYF
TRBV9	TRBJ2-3	CASSPLTSGGTDTQYF
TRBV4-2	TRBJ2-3	CASSSTSGGAGDTQYF
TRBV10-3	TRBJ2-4	CAISETAGMDKNIQYF
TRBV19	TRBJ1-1	CASSVMPGQGKTEAFF
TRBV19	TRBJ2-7	CASSNGGGASYEQYF
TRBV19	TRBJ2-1	CASSMGFLAGGQFF
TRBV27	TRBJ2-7	CASSLGRTYEQYF
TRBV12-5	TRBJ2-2	CASGLLTSKGTGELFF